These 21 T cell receptor beta chains came from one sample sequenced in a study of cytomegalovirus exposure and HLA in healthy donors. Vbeta (60) and Jbeta (13) primers were used in the PCR. Some clones are missing from TCRdb's copy, which holds only in-frame ones; the method was immunoSEQ multiplex PCR. The table shows about 160,000 clones, with roughly 80% occurring only once. Sequenced sample: PBMCs. Receptor source: a woman in her 30s in good health and CMV-seronegative.

The chain uses TRBV15 and TRBJ1-2; D ambiguous. Trimming left V 4 bases short and J 1 base short, with 10 bases between. Germline CDR1 is LNHNV and CDR2 is YYDKDF (reference sequence). The CDR3 has 14 residues. Here the CDR3 reads CATSTRDSNYGYTF. The CDR3, as DNA: TGTGCCACCAGCACCCGCGATAGTAACTATGGCTACACCTTC.

The chain employs TRBV6-5 and TRBJ2-2; 10 bases align to TRBD2. V lost 6 bases and J lost 1; bases outside the gene matches: 2. The CDR3 consists of 15 residues. Germline V gene sequence: CDR1 MNHEY, CDR2 SVGAGI. The CDR3 region has the DNA TGTGCCAGCAGAAGACTAGCGGGGAACACCGGGGAGCTGTTTTTT. Protein product: CASRRLAGNTGELFF.

V is TRBV10-3 and J is TRBJ1-5; the D is unclear. Looked up from germline, CDR1 is ENHRY and CDR2 is SYGVKD. CDR3 size: 16 residues. The V and J ends lost 0 bases and 2 bases respectively, with 11 bases between them. The CDR3 nucleotides are TGTGCCATCAGTGAGTCGACACCCGGGGGCAATCAGCCCCAGCATTTT. Protein: CAISESTPGGNQPQHF.

This rearrangement joins TRBV6-6 to TRBJ1-1; no definite D call. Germline V lookup: CDR1 MNHNY, CDR2 SVGAGI (reference sequence). The V gene lost 4 bases and the J gene lost 4 bases, with 13 bases spanning the gap. CDR3 length equals 14 residues. The DNA for the CDR3 is TGTGCCAGCAGTTGGCATAAAGGGAGCACTGAAGCTTTCTTT. It encodes CASSWHKGSTEAFF.

The rearrangement joins TRBV7-8 to TRBJ2-7; D unclear. Germline CDR1 is SGHVS and CDR2 is FQNEAQ. Trimming shortened V by 2 bases and J by 6 bases, and 5 bases separated the two germline ends. The CDR3 loop spans 11 amino acids. The CDR3 reads CASSLSFEQYF. CDR3 sequence (DNA): TGTGCCAGCAGCTTATCGTTCGAGCAGTACTTC.

CDR3 region: CASSLEGISGEAFF. For the CDR3, the DNA is TGCGCCAGCAGCTTGGAGGGGATCTCGGGTGAAGCTTTCTTT. This rearrangement joins TRBV5-1 to TRBJ1-1, with D tentatively TRBD1 (5 bases). The germline CDR1 and CDR2 sequences are SGHRS and YFSETQ. The CDR3 is made up of 14 amino acids. Trimming pared 0 bases from V and 7 bases from J, leaving 13 bases between.

The chain uses TRBV9 and TRBJ1-1, with D possibly matching TRBD1 (6 bases). CDR1 and CDR2 from the germline V gene are SGDLS and YYNGEE. Trimming removed 6 bases at V and 0 bases at J, with 15 bases between. This CDR3 is 15 amino acids long. The CDR3 nucleotides are TGTGCCAGCACCAAATTCCGGACAGTGAACACTGAAGCTTTCTTT. Protein sequence: CASTKFRTVNTEAFF. Variable domain in full (rest from reference TRBV9 and TRBJ1-1): DSGVTQTPKHLITATGQRVTLRCSPRSGDLSVYWYQQSLDQGLQFLIQYYNGEERAKGNILERFSAQQFPDLHSELNLSSLELGDSALYFCASTKFRTVNTEAFFGQGTRLTVV.

The DNA for the CDR3 is TGTGCCAGCAGCAGGGTCTCGGGCCTAGCTCCAGAGTCCTGTAATTCACCCCTCCACTTT. Protein product: CASSRVSGLAPESCNSPLHF. The V and J genes are TRBV21-1 and TRBJ1-6. TRBV21-1 is a recognized pseudogene. The CDR3 spans 20 residues.

The V call is TRBV5-1, the J call TRBJ1-3; D possibly corresponds to TRBD1 (5 bases). This CDR3 is 14 amino acids long. The V end was cut by 0 bases, the J end by 1 base, with 5 bases between. Germline V gives CDR1 SGHRS, CDR2 YFSETQ. The CDR3 reads CASSLGQSGNTIYF. The CDR3 DNA sequence: TGCGCCAGCAGCTTGGGACAGTCTGGAAACACCATATATTTT.

V and J are TRBV5-1 and TRBJ1-3; 7 nucleotides line up with TRBD1. The V gene end was trimmed by 3 bases and the J gene end by 0 bases; junction bases not matched to a gene: 3. From germline, CDR1 is SGHRS and CDR2 YFSETQ. The CDR3 is 15 amino acids. The CDR3 sequence: CASSSGTDSGNTIYF. For the CDR3, the DNA is TGCGCCAGCAGCTCCGGGACAGACTCTGGAAACACCATATATTTT. The variable domain in full, with the rest retrieved from reference TRBV5-1 and TRBJ1-3, is KAGVTQTPRYLIKTRGQQVTLSCSPISGHRSVSWYQQTPGQGLQFLFEYFSETQRNKGNFPGRFSGRQFSNSRSEMNVSTLELGDSALYLCASSSGTDSGNTIYFGEGSWLTVV.

The CDR3 sequence: CASSRLAGIRADTQYF. The DNA for the CDR3 is TGTGCCAGCAGCCGCCTGGCGGGAATACGGGCAGATACGCAGTATTTT. V gene TRBV11-2 combines with J gene TRBJ2-3; possibly TRBD2 for D (6 bases). The V and J ends lost 5 bases and 4 bases respectively, with 19 bases between them. Germline lookup yields CDR1 SGHAT and CDR2 FQNNGV. This CDR3 spans 16 amino acids.

The chain employs TRBV6-5 and TRBJ1-2; D possibly corresponds to TRBD1 (5 bases). The V and J ends lost 8 bases and 4 bases respectively, with 17 bases between them. CDR3 length equals 14 residues. CDR1 and CDR2 from the germline V gene are MNHEY and SVGAGI. CDR3 bases: TGTGCCAGCGCCCGCCAGGGACTAGGCTATGGCTACACCTTC. This gives the protein CASARQGLGYGYTF.

The genes are TRBV10-1 and TRBJ1-5; TRBD1 is a possible D gene (5 bases). Trimming left V 11 bases short and J 0 bases short, with 20 bases between. This CDR3 contains 16 residues. CDR1 is WNHNN and CDR2 is SYGVQD in the germline V gene (reference sequence). CDR3 loop: CARHREDTYSNQPQHF. The CDR3 region has the DNA TGCGCCCGACATAGGGAGGACACTTATAGCAATCAGCCCCAGCATTTT.

This rearrangement joins TRBV5-1 to TRBJ2-7, with TRBD1 matching 9 bases. This CDR3 has 15 amino acids. Germline-derived CDR1 and CDR2 are SGHRS and YFSETQ. J lost 6 bases, V lost 2 bases, and 9 bases had no gene match. CDR3 region: CASSLPGQGKGEQYF. CDR3 DNA: TGCGCCAGCAGCTTACCTGGACAGGGGAAGGGCGAGCAGTACTTC.

The genes are TRBV5-1 and TRBJ1-4; D is unclear. CDR1 is SGHRS and CDR2 is YFSETQ in the germline V gene. This CDR3 is built from 16 residues. V was cut by 0 bases and J by 5 bases, with 14 bases left in between. As DNA, the CDR3 is TGCGCCAGCAGCTTGGTTCGCGGGGAGCCAAATGAAAAACTGTTTTTT. Translating gives CASSLVRGEPNEKLFF.

The chain recombines TRBV11-2 with TRBJ1-4; a weak D match, TRBD1 (6 bases). The length of the CDR3 is 15 residues. Germline lookup yields CDR1 SGHAT and CDR2 FQNNGV. V was clipped by 4 bases and J by 0 bases, with 9 bases between them. CDR3: CASSYRASTNEKLFF. The CDR3 DNA sequence: TGTGCCAGCAGCTACAGGGCGTCAACTAATGAAAAACTGTTTTTT.

This chain joins TRBV18 and TRBJ1-1; tentative D call: TRBD1 (5 bases). This CDR3 region has 14 residues. Germline assignment: CDR1 KGHSH and CDR2 LQKENI. Trimming pared 2 bases from V and 4 bases from J, leaving 11 bases between. The CDR3 is CASSPSGWATEAFF. CDR3 DNA: TGTGCCAGCTCACCATCAGGGTGGGCCACTGAAGCTTTCTTT.

This chain uses TRBV7-8 with TRBJ1-6; D is perhaps TRBD1 (6 bases). The CDR3 is 17 amino acids. Germline CDR1 reads SGHVS; CDR2 reads FQNEAQ. V was clipped by 0 bases and J by 9 bases, with 18 bases between them. The chain's CDR3 is CASSLARGGRGVSPLHF. Here the CDR3 DNA reads TGTGCCAGCAGCTTAGCTCGGGGCGGCAGGGGAGTTTCACCCCTCCACTTT.

The chain has TRBV28 and TRBJ1-2; D may be TRBD1 (5 bases). CDR1 and CDR2 (germline): MDHEN, SYDVKM. The CDR3 is made up of 12 amino acids. V lost 5 bases and J 7 bases, leaving 11 bases between the germline ends. The CDR3 region has the DNA TGTGCCAGCAGTCCACAGGAAAGTGGCTACACCTTC. Translation gives CASSPQESGYTF.

In the case of this clone: A read error may produce the germline difference seen at one junction end. The J gene is TRBJ2-6, the V gene TRBV30; D possibly corresponds to TRBD1 (5 bases). Germline V CDR1 and CDR2: GTSNPN, SVGIG (reference sequence). The CDR3 sequence is 17 residues long. The DNA for the CDR3 is TGTGCCTGGAGTGTCTTGAACAGCCACTCTGGGGCCAACGGCCTGACTTTC. Amino acid sequence: CAWSVLNSHSGANGLTF.

This chain links TRBV7-2 with TRBJ2-7, with TRBD2 matching over 11 bases. This CDR3 comprises 15 residues. V lost 0 bases and J lost 2; bases outside the gene matches: 0. The germline gives CDR1 SGHTA, CDR2 FQGNSA. In nucleotides, the CDR3 is TGTGCCAGCAGCTTAGCTAGCGGGGGGGCCTACGAGCAGTACTTC. Translation: CASSLASGGAYEQYF. Together with reference TRBV7-2 and TRBJ2-7, the CDR3 gives the full variable domain: GAGVSQSPSNKVTEKGKDVELRCDPISGHTALYWYRQSLGQGLEFLIYFQGNSAPDKSGLPSDRFSAERTGGSVSTLTIQRTQQEDSAVYLCASSLASGGAYEQYFGPGTRLTVT.